The 19 T cell receptor beta chains given below trace back to one sample, sequenced in a study of cytomegalovirus exposure and HLA in healthy donors listed by TCRdb under 2017. Library prep was done by the immunoSEQ multiplex PCR assay. A mixture of 60 forward primers for TCR Vbeta segments and 13 reverse primers for TCR Jbeta segments was used in the multiplex PCR. The source is immuneACCESS, and TCRdb retained only in-frame sequences with V and J called. Part of the clones is not carried over; for the studies checked, unresolved V genes explain less than half of this, and the remainder is unexplained. The sample profile shows 75,000 to 90,000 clones; roughly three quarters of them were found once. The ten most abundant clones make up about 22% of the sample. Sequenced material: PBMCs. The receptors were gathered from a woman in her forties in good health and CMV-seropositive.

The chain links TRBV7-9 to TRBJ2-7; the match to TRBD1 covers 7 bases. V dropped 4 bases and J dropped 3; count of bases not matched to a gene: 6. CDR1 is SEHNR, CDR2 FQNEAQ, per germline (reference sequence). The CDR3 loop spans 14 amino acids. CDR3 DNA: TGTGCCAGCAGCTCACTAGGGACAGTCTACGAGCAGTACTTC. The encoded protein is CASSSLGTVYEQYF.

V usage is TRBV27 and J usage is TRBJ1-2; D is unresolved. The V end lost 5 bases, the J end lost 7 bases, and 20 bases lay between the germline ends. This CDR3 spans 15 amino acids. The germline V gene encodes CDR1 MNHEY and CDR2 SMNVEV (reference sequence). The DNA of the CDR3 is TGTGCCAGCAGTGACGCGGGGTGGTTTGCTAGTGGCTACACCTTC. It encodes CASSDAGWFASGYTF.

The V and J genes are TRBV9 and TRBJ1-1, with D perhaps matching TRBD1 (6 bases). Germline V gives CDR1 SGDLS, CDR2 YYNGEE. Deletions cut 4 bases from V and 0 bases from J, with 13 bases between. The CDR3 contains 15 residues. Written as DNA, the CDR3 is TGTGCCAGCAGCTCTAGGGGGACAATGAACACTGAAGCTTTCTTT. Residues: CASSSRGTMNTEAFF.

The gene calls are TRBV6-5 and TRBJ1-5; the match to TRBD1 covers 8 bases. CDR1 and CDR2 (germline): MNHEY, SVGAGI. CDR3 length: 13 residues. V lost 6 bases, J lost 5 bases, and 3 bases stayed unmatched. For the CDR3, the DNA is TGTGCCAGCAGAGTGACAGGGGATCAGCCCCAGCATTTT. This sequence encodes CASRVTGDQPQHF.

This chain connects TRBV19 to TRBJ2-7; possible D gene TRBD2, 5 bases. Deletions cut 0 bases from V and 7 bases from J, with 10 bases between. Germline V gene lookup returns CDR1 LNHDA and CDR2 SQIVND (reference sequence). CDR3 length: 13 amino acids. The CDR3 reads CASSIDGSGEQYF. CDR3 bases: TGTGCCAGTAGTATAGATGGTTCGGGAGAGCAGTACTTC.

J is TRBJ2-3 and V is TRBV28; 11 nucleotides agree with TRBD2. The germline V gene has CDR1 MDHEN and CDR2 SYDVKM. Trimming took 4 bases from V and 0 from J; bases not matched to a gene: 9. CDR3 length: 18 residues. CDR3 protein: CASSWGLAEPTSTDTQYF. The CDR3 region has the DNA TGTGCCAGCAGTTGGGGACTAGCGGAGCCTACTAGCACAGATACGCAGTATTTT.

This rearrangement joins TRBV5-4 to TRBJ1-6, with D maybe TRBD1 (5 bases). Germline CDR1 reads SGHNT; CDR2 reads YYREEE (reference sequence). This CDR3 has 14 residues. Trimming removed 4 bases from V and 1 base from J, with 6 bases in between. DNA for the CDR3: TGTGCCAGCAGCCAGGGATCCTATAATTCACCCCTCCACTTT. It is translated as CASSQGSYNSPLHF.

This clone was counted only a few times. This chain links TRBV20-1 with TRBJ1-2; 7 nucleotides line up with TRBD1. After removal of 1 base from V and 12 bases from J, the junction contained 5 bases not matched to a gene. Germline assignment: CDR1 DFQATT and CDR2 SNEGSKA (reference sequence). This CDR3 contains 11 residues. CDR3 amino acids: CSARASTGHTF. CDR3 in DNA: TGCAGTGCTAGAGCCTCGACAGGGCACACCTTC.

J is TRBJ1-2 and V is TRBV2; 9 bases match TRBD1. CDR3 length: 12 amino acids. The V and J ends lost 10 bases and 7 bases, in that order; junction bases with no gene match: 7. CDR1 is SNHLY and CDR2 is FYNNEI in the germline V gene. The CDR3 protein is CATTGTGSGYTF. The DNA of the CDR3 is TGTGCCACCACCGGGACAGGGTCTGGCTACACCTTC.

The chain joins TRBV5-1 to TRBJ2-6; possible D gene TRBD1, 7 bases. Trimming took off 1 base at V and 0 bases at J, with 14 bases between the two ends. This CDR3 has 18 amino acids. Per germline, CDR1 SGHRS and CDR2 YFSETQ. CDR3 bases: TGCGCCAGCAGCTTGTACGCGGGACAGCTCTCTGGGGCCAACGTCCTGACTTTC. It is translated as CASSLYAGQLSGANVLTF.

The rearrangement links TRBV5-6 to TRBJ2-6; the match to TRBD1 covers 8 bases. Germline V CDR1 and CDR2: SGHDT, YYEEEE. The CDR3 has 16 residues. The ends lost 5 bases at V and 1 base at J; junction bases unmatched: 5. This chain's CDR3 is CASSGQGMSGANVLTF. The CDR3 bases are TGTGCCAGCAGTGGACAGGGAATGTCTGGGGCCAACGTCCTGACTTTC.

The V call is TRBV10-3, the J call TRBJ2-7, with 9 bases matching TRBD2. The length of the CDR3 is 17 residues. With V trimmed by 0 bases and J by 3 bases, 9 bases remained unmatched. The germline gives CDR1 ENHRY, CDR2 SYGVKD. The CDR3 DNA sequence: TGTGCCATCAGTGAGTCGAGGGGACTAGCTCCCAACTACGAGCAGTACTTC. Translated: CAISESRGLAPNYEQYF.

The CDR3 spells CASSYEHPGSGNTIYF. The CDR3 region has the DNA TGTGCCAGCAGTTACGAGCATCCCGGCTCTGGAAACACCATATATTTT. J is TRBJ1-3 and V is TRBV6-5; D gene unclear. This CDR3 has 16 amino acids. Per the germline V gene, CDR1 is MNHEY and CDR2 is SVGAGI. V lost 2 bases and J 0 bases, leaving 11 bases between the germline ends.

The chain combines TRBV5-1 with TRBJ1-3; D is unclear. CDR1 and CDR2 from the germline V gene are SGHRS and YFSETQ. Trimming pared 4 bases from V and 0 bases from J, leaving 8 bases between. CDR3 length: 14 residues. The CDR3 DNA follows: TGCGCCAGCAGCCCAGGATTCTCTGGAAACACCATATATTTT. Amino acid sequence: CASSPGFSGNTIYF.

The chain couples TRBV6-1 to TRBJ2-5; 10 bases fit TRBD2. Trimming removed 4 bases from V and 3 bases from J; junction bases left unmatched: 8. The CDR3 extends over 16 amino acids. Germline CDR1 is MNHNS and CDR2 is SASEGT. The CDR3 coding sequence is TGTGCCAGCAGTGTACATAGCGGGGGGTTGAAAGAGACCCAGTACTTC. Protein sequence: CASSVHSGGLKETQYF.

V and J are TRBV7-9 and TRBJ2-5; 8 bases are shared with TRBD2. CDR3 size: 16 residues. V was pared by 8 bases and J by 2 bases, with 13 bases of the junction left unmatched. Germline CDR1 is SEHNR and CDR2 is FQNEAQ (reference sequence). CDR3 bases: TGTGCCAGCCTTAGGGGATTTAGCGGGAAGCAAGAGACCCAGTACTTC. This encodes CASLRGFSGKQETQYF.

This sequence joins TRBV30 and TRBJ1-5, with D perhaps TRBD1 (5 bases). The CDR3 runs to 15 residues. Trimming left V 0 bases short and J 4 bases short, with 13 bases between. CDR1 is GTSNPN and CDR2 is SVGIG in the germline V gene (reference sequence). The CDR3 reads CAWSVGTQGNQPQHF. The CDR3 nucleotides are TGTGCCTGGAGTGTCGGGACTCAAGGGAATCAGCCCCAGCATTTT.

In regard to this clone: The junction departs from germline at one end; a sequencing error may be responsible. This chain joins TRBV6-1 and TRBJ1-1; 7 nucleotides agree with TRBD1. This CDR3 has 15 residues. The V gene's germline CDR1 is MNHNS and CDR2 SASEGT. The CDR3 DNA sequence: TGTGCCAGCAGTGAAATGGGACAGAGGAACACCGAAGCTTTCTTT. Protein product: CASSEMGQRNTEAFF.

The V call is TRBV9, the J call TRBJ2-1; D might be TRBD2 (6 bases). V gave up 0 bases and J gave up 6 bases, with 31 bases separating them. CDR3 length: 21 residues. Germline CDR1 and CDR2: SGDLS and YYNGEE. CDR3 protein: CASSVDPLGLNGPYKGNEQFF. The CDR3 nucleotides are TGTGCCAGCAGCGTAGACCCTCTGGGACTGAACGGACCATACAAGGGCAATGAGCAGTTCTTC. Drawing the rest from reference TRBV9 and TRBJ2-1, the complete variable domain is DSGVTQTPKHLITATGQRVTLRCSPRSGDLSVYWYQQSLDQGLQFLIQYYNGEERAKGNILERFSAQQFPDLHSELNLSSLELGDSALYFCASSVDPLGLNGPYKGNEQFFGPGTRLTVL.